The 23 T cell receptor beta chains listed next were all sequenced from one sample in a study of blood T cell repertoires in COVID-19. The repertoire was sequenced with immunoSEQ multiplex PCR; TCRdb's copy has only in-frame clones and lacks some. The sample shows hundreds of thousands of clones, around 87% of them seen only once. The material sequenced was peripheral blood. The receptors originated from a man in his 70s with acute or convalescent COVID-19.

This chain uses TRBV7-2 with TRBJ1-6; D ambiguous. Trimming cost V 5 bases and J 11 bases, with 13 bases left between them. In germline, CDR1 is SGHTA, CDR2 FQGNSA. This CDR3 is 13 amino acids long. CDR3 in amino acids: CASSPPRVPPLHF. CDR3 DNA: TGTGCCAGCAGCCCACCCCGGGTACCACCCCTCCACTTT.

The genes are TRBV29-1 and TRBJ1-2; 7 bases are shared with TRBD1. The CDR3 is 13 residues long. Per the germline V gene, CDR1 is SQVTM and CDR2 is ANQGSEA. V dropped 7 bases and J dropped 0; count of bases not matched to a gene: 5. This chain's CDR3 is CSAGQAPNYGYTF. Written as DNA, the CDR3 is TGCAGCGCTGGACAGGCCCCTAACTATGGCTACACCTTC.

This chain joins TRBV19 and TRBJ2-3; tentatively, D is TRBD2 (5 bases). Trimming removed 7 bases at V and 7 bases at J, with 18 bases between. The germline CDR1 and CDR2 sequences are LNHDA and SQIVND (reference sequence). The CDR3 has 14 residues. The CDR3 nucleotides are TGTGCCAGTACCCCGGGATCTACCACTAATACGCAGTATTTT. Its protein is CASTPGSTTNTQYF.

The chain carries TRBV11-2 and TRBJ2-1; TRBD1 is a possible D gene (6 bases). CDR3 size: 15 residues. The V end was cut by 6 bases, the J end by 4 bases, with 16 bases between. Per the germline V gene, CDR1 is SGHAT and CDR2 is FQNNGV. CDR3 nucleotide sequence: TGTGCCAGCAGAACAGGGCCTGGGACATACAATGAGCAGTTCTTC. Its protein is CASRTGPGTYNEQFF.

The chain links TRBV5-5 to TRBJ2-7, with 7 positions matching TRBD1. The germline V gene has CDR1 SGHKS and CDR2 YYEKEE (reference sequence). CDR3 size: 16 residues. Germline trimming cut 4 bases from V and 3 bases from J; bases unmatched to any gene: 13. CDR3 sequence reads: CASSREGGQPIYEQYF. As DNA, the CDR3 is TGTGCCAGCAGCCGGGAAGGGGGACAGCCGATCTACGAGCAGTACTTC.

This chain joins TRBV19 and TRBJ2-7; 8 positions agree with TRBD2. This CDR3 comprises 16 residues. CDR1 and CDR2 from the germline V gene are LNHDA and SQIVND (reference sequence). V lost 6 bases, J lost 3 bases, and 13 bases stayed unmatched. CDR3 sequence reads: CASRSSGVAGNYEQYF. In DNA form, the CDR3 reads TGTGCCAGTAGATCCTCGGGAGTAGCGGGAAACTACGAGCAGTACTTC.

This chain uses TRBV24-1 with TRBJ2-7; TRBD1 aligns across 9 bases. The CDR3 is made up of 12 amino acids. Per germline, CDR1 KGHDR and CDR2 SFDVKD. V lost 4 bases and J lost 10; bases outside the gene matches: 4. The CDR3 here is CATSDPGQGQYF. CDR3 DNA sequence: TGTGCCACCAGTGACCCGGGACAGGGACAGTACTTC.

This chain connects TRBV15 to TRBJ1-1; 10 bases map to TRBD1. The germline V gene encodes CDR1 LNHNV and CDR2 YYDKDF (reference sequence). The ends lost 5 bases at V and 6 bases at J; junction bases unmatched: 3. There are 13 residues in the CDR3. The CDR3 loop reads CATSQGQGPEAFF. The DNA of the CDR3 is TGTGCCACCAGCCAGGGACAGGGGCCTGAAGCTTTCTTT.

This clone was seen once. This chain uses TRBV27 with TRBJ2-1; 9 bases align to TRBD2. The germline CDR1 and CDR2 sequences are MNHEY and SMNVEV (reference sequence). This CDR3 region has 15 residues. The trim removed 6 bases at V and 7 bases at J, leaving 10 bases unmatched. CDR3 protein: CASSPRASGGNEQFF. The CDR3 DNA reads TGTGCCAGCAGCCCAAGGGCCAGCGGGGGGAATGAGCAGTTCTTC.

V is TRBV30 and J is TRBJ2-3; D perhaps matches TRBD2 (5 bases). The CDR3 spans 13 residues. Trimming removed 6 bases at V and 0 bases at J, with 10 bases between. CDR1 is GTSNPN, CDR2 SVGIG, per germline (reference sequence). CDR3 nucleotides: TGTGCCTGTCCCGGGGTTAGCACAGATACGCAGTATTTT. Amino acids: CACPGVSTDTQYF.

The chain couples TRBV30 to TRBJ1-5; tentative D call: TRBD1 (5 bases). Germline CDR1 GTSNPN, CDR2 SVGIG (reference sequence). V was pared by 1 base and J by 4 bases, with 11 bases between. This CDR3 region has 14 residues. The CDR3 DNA reads TGTGCCTGGAGTGGAGTCGGGGGAAATCAGCCCCAGCATTTT. It translates to CAWSGVGGNQPQHF.

The chain recombines TRBV24-1 with TRBJ1-5; 7 bases are shared with TRBD1. The V and J ends lost 4 bases and 4 bases, in that order; junction bases with no gene match: 9. Germline-derived CDR1 and CDR2 are KGHDR and SFDVKD. The CDR3 length is 16 residues. CDR3 loop: CATSELTGVQNQPQHF. The CDR3 coding sequence is TGTGCCACCAGTGAACTAACAGGGGTCCAAAATCAGCCCCAGCATTTT.

The chain joins TRBV5-1 to TRBJ1-5; 9 bases fit TRBD1. The CDR3 is 16 residues long. CDR1 is SGHRS and CDR2 is YFSETQ in the germline V gene. The V and J ends lost 4 bases and 5 bases, in that order; junction bases with no gene match: 10. The CDR3 sequence is CASSLGTGPADQPQHF. CDR3 DNA: TGCGCCAGCAGCCTCGGGACAGGGCCGGCAGATCAGCCCCAGCATTTT. Using reference TRBV5-1 and TRBJ1-5 for the parts outside the CDR3, the full variable domain is KAGVTQTPRYLIKTRGQQVTLSCSPISGHRSVSWYQQTPGQGLQFLFEYFSETQRNKGNFPGRFSGRQFSNSRSEMNVSTLELGDSALYLCASSLGTGPADQPQHFGDGTRLSIL.

In this sample, this clone turned up once. V gene TRBV4-2 combines with J gene TRBJ2-2, with D maybe TRBD2 (5 bases). The CDR3 has 14 amino acids. The V gene's germline CDR1 is LGHNA and CDR2 YNFKEQ. Trimming took off 1 base at V and 7 bases at J, with 10 bases between the two ends. CDR3 nucleotides: TGTGCCAGCAGCCAAGTTCCCGCGGGCGGGGAGCTGTTTTTT. Protein sequence: CASSQVPAGGELFF.

The J gene is TRBJ1-5, the V gene TRBV2, with 7 bases matching TRBD1. The germline gives CDR1 SNHLY, CDR2 FYNNEI. With V trimmed by 4 bases and J by 0 bases, 15 bases remained unmatched. The CDR3 covers 19 residues. CDR3 sequence reads: CASSGVEPGQRYSNQPQHF. In nucleotides, the CDR3 is TGTGCCAGCAGTGGAGTAGAGCCGGGACAGAGATATAGCAATCAGCCCCAGCATTTT.

The chain combines TRBV18 with TRBJ1-1; maybe TRBD1 (5 bases). V was pared by 2 bases and J by 1 base, with 14 bases between. CDR3 length equals 16 residues. Germline V lookup: CDR1 KGHSH, CDR2 LQKENI. CDR3: CASSPLQGTSNTEAFF. The CDR3 coding sequence is TGTGCCAGCTCACCATTGCAGGGAACGTCGAACACTGAAGCTTTCTTT. The whole variable domain, remainder taken from reference TRBV18 and TRBJ1-1, is NAGVMQNPRHLVRRRGQEARLRCSPMKGHSHVYWYRQLPEEGLKFMVYLQKENIIDESGMPKERFSAEFPKEGPSILRIQQVVRGDSAAYFCASSPLQGTSNTEAFFGQGTRLTVV.

This chain uses TRBV3-1 (or the pseudogene TRBV3-2) with TRBJ2-7; possible D gene TRBD1, 6 bases. The CDR3 totals 14 residues. Deletions cut 4 bases from V and 6 bases from J, with 16 bases between. Per germline, CDR1 LGHDT and CDR2 YNNKEL (reference sequence). CDR3 residues: CASSRTGPRGEQYF. As DNA, the CDR3 is TGTGCCAGCAGCCGAACAGGGCCTCGGGGCGAGCAGTACTTC.

This chain uses TRBV29-1 with TRBJ2-7, with TRBD1 identical over 8 bases. Germline V lookup: CDR1 SQVTM, CDR2 ANQGSEA. The CDR3 is 14 amino acids. The V gene end was trimmed by 2 bases and the J gene end by 4 bases; junction bases not matched to a gene: 7. CDR3 DNA: TGCAGCGTTGAAAGGTCAGGGGGCAGGTACGAGCAGTACTTC. It yields the protein CSVERSGGRYEQYF.

The chain links TRBV9 to TRBJ2-5, with D perhaps matching TRBD2 (6 bases). The length of the CDR3 is 15 residues. Germline V gene lookup returns CDR1 SGDLS and CDR2 YYNGEE. The V end was cut by 0 bases, the J end by 1 base, with 10 bases between. CDR3 sequence: CASSVGREVQETQYF. The CDR3 DNA reads TGTGCCAGCAGCGTAGGGAGGGAGGTCCAAGAGACCCAGTACTTC.

This rearrangement joins TRBV7-8 to TRBJ2-1; TRBD2 agrees at 9 bases. J gave up 3 bases and V 0 bases, and 0 bases lay outside the gene matches. CDR1 SGHVS and CDR2 FQNEAQ come from the germline V gene. This CDR3 contains 15 residues. This CDR3 reads CASSLARGGYNEQFF. DNA for the CDR3: TGTGCCAGCAGCTTAGCGCGGGGGGGCTACAATGAGCAGTTCTTC.

The table lists this clone with a count of one. The chain joins TRBV4-2 to TRBJ1-1; TRBD1 aligns across 11 bases. V shed 3 bases and J 2 bases; nucleotides not matched to a gene: 5. The length of the CDR3 is 16 residues. Per germline, CDR1 LGHNA and CDR2 YNFKEQ. The CDR3 protein is CASSQDRGPTNTEAFF. The CDR3 nucleotides are TGTGCCAGCAGCCAGGACAGGGGGCCGACAAACACTGAAGCTTTCTTT.

This clone appeared once. This chain joins TRBV29-1 and TRBJ2-7; no firm D call. V was trimmed by 5 bases and J by 3 bases, leaving 8 bases between them. The V gene's germline CDR1 is SQVTM and CDR2 ANQGSEA. The CDR3 is 11 residues long. DNA for the CDR3: TGCAGCGTTTTACTCTACTACGAGCAGTACTTC. It encodes CSVLLYYEQYF.

This chain links TRBV27 with TRBJ1-5; D is uncertain. Germline loops: CDR1 MNHEY, CDR2 SMNVEV (reference sequence). The CDR3 has 14 residues. Trimming took off 8 bases at V and 2 bases at J, with 13 bases between the two ends. CDR3 region: CASGRDIRNQPQHF. The CDR3 DNA follows: TGTGCCAGCGGGCGAGACATTCGCAATCAGCCCCAGCATTTT.